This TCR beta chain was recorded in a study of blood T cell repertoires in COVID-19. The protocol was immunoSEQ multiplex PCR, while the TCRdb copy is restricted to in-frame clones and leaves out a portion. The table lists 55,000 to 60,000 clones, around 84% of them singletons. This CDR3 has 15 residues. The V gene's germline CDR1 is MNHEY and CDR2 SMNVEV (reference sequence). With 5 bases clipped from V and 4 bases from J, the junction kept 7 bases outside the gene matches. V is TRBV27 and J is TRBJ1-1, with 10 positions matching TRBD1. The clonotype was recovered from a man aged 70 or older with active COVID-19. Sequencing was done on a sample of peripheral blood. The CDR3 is CASSPRDRGATEAFF. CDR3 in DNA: TGTGCCAGCAGTCCCCGGGACAGGGGTGCCACTGAAGCTTTCTTT.